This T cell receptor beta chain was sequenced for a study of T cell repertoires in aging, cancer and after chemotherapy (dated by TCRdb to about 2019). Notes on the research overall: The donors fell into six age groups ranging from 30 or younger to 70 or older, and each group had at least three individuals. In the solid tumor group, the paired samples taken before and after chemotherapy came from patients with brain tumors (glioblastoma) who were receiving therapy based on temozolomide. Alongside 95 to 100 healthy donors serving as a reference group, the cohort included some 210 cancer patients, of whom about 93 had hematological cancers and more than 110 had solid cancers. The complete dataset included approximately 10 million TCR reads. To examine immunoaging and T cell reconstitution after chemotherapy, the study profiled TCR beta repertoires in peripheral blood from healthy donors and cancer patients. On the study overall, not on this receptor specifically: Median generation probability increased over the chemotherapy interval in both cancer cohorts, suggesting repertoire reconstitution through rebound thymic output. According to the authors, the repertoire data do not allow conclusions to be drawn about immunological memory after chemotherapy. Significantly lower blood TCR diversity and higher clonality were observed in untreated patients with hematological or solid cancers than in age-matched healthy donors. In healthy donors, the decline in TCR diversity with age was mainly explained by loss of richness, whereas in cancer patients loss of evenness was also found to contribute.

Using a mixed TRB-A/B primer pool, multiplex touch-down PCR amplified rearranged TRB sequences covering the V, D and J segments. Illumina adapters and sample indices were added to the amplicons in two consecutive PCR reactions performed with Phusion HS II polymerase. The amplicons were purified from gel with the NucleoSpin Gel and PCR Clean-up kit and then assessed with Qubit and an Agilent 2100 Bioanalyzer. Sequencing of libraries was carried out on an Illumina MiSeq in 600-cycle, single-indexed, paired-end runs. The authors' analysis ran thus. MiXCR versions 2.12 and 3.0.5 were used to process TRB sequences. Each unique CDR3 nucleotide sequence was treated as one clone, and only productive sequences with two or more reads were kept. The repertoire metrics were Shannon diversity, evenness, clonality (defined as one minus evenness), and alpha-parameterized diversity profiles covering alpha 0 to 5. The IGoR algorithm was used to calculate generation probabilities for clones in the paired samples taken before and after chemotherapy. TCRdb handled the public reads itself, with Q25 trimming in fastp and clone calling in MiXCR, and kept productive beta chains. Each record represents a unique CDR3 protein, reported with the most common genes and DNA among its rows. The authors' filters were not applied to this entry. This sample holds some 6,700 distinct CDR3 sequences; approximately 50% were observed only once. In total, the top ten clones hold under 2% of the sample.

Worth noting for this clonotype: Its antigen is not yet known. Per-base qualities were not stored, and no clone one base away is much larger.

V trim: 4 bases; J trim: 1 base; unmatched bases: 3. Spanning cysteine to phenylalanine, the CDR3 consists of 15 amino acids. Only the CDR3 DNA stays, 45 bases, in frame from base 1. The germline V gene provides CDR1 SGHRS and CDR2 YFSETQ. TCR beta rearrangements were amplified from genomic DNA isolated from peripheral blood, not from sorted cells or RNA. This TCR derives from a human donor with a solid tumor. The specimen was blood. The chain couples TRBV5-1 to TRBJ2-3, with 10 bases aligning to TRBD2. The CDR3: CASSRGTSGTDTQYF. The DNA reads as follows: TGCGCCAGCAGCCGCGGGACTAGCGGCACAGATACGCAGTATTTT.